A selection of T cell receptor beta chains follows, all from one sample in a study of T cell clusters in autoimmune cytopenias. After re-calling the multiplex PCR reads, TCRdb lists one entry per CDR3 protein, DNA absent. The table lists around 9,700 distinct CDR3 sequences. This sample was also put to use in a study of T cell repertoires in aging, cancer and after chemotherapy.

The sample consisted of peripheral blood. Every receptor here comes from a human donor in good health. Each CDR3 is given with its conserved first and last residue. Expanded clones are given a class, and other clones once, few, many or no size at all.

clone_size: NA
j_call: TRBJ1-3
v_call: TRBV15
cdr3_aa: CATSREAGTGGPPGNTIYF

clone_size: NA
j_call: TRBJ2-7
v_call: TRBV7-2
cdr3_aa: CASSLGTGAYEQYF

clone_size: NA
j_call: TRBJ2-3
v_call: TRBV7-2
cdr3_aa: CASNLYRTGDSDTQYF

clone_size: NA
j_call: TRBJ1-4
v_call: TRBV7-9
cdr3_aa: CASRATPGQGESVNEKLFF

clone_size: NA
j_call: TRBJ2-3
v_call: TRBV29-1
cdr3_aa: CSVVGNPSPQYF

clone_size: NA
j_call: TRBJ2-5
v_call: TRBV4-2
cdr3_aa: CASSTGVWGETQYF

clone_size: NA
j_call: TRBJ2-1
v_call: TRBV5-1
cdr3_aa: CASSYGGGEAQQFF

clone_size: NA
j_call: TRBJ1-1
v_call: TRBV18
cdr3_aa: CASSGTGDTEAFF

clone_size: NA
j_call: TRBJ1-2
v_call: TRBV6-4
cdr3_aa: CASSDGPWGCKRGYTF

clone_size: NA
j_call: TRBJ2-7
v_call: TRBV5-6
cdr3_aa: CASSLAGQGLEQYF

clone_size: medium-sized
j_call: TRBJ2-1
v_call: TRBV6-5
cdr3_aa: CASSSLAGGSNEQFF

clone_size: NA
j_call: TRBJ1-5
v_call: TRBV10-3
cdr3_aa: CAISGPDQPQHF

clone_size: NA
j_call: TRBJ2-7
v_call: TRBV7-9
cdr3_aa: CASSLQGASNEQYF

clone_size: NA
j_call: TRBJ2-5
v_call: TRBV4-3
cdr3_aa: CASSQTSPRETQYF

clone_size: NA
j_call: TRBJ2-7
v_call: TRBV7-2
cdr3_aa: CARSLRVRDREFSYEQYF

clone_size: medium-sized
j_call: TRBJ2-3
v_call: TRBV7-2
cdr3_aa: CASSLIAGAGGDTQYF

clone_size: NA
j_call: TRBJ2-7
v_call: TRBV28
cdr3_aa: CASSSPPGQGLGEQYF

clone_size: NA
j_call: TRBJ2-3
v_call: TRBV25-1
cdr3_aa: CASMGLSTDTQYF

clone_size: NA
j_call: TRBJ2-7
v_call: TRBV21-1
cdr3_aa: CASSIGGTGMWEQYF

clone_size: medium-sized
j_call: TRBJ2-7
v_call: TRBV6-5
cdr3_aa: CASSSGGRTYEQYF

clone_size: NA
j_call: TRBJ2-3
v_call: TRBV20-1
cdr3_aa: CSASYSGGGTDTQYF

clone_size: NA
j_call: TRBJ1-5
v_call: TRBV7-2
cdr3_aa: CASSLAGGRVNQPQHF

clone_size: NA
j_call: TRBJ1-2
v_call: TRBV7-2
cdr3_aa: CASSPVTGQAEGYTF

clone_size: medium-sized
j_call: TRBJ1-5
v_call: TRBV6-9
cdr3_aa: CATMATGSNQPQHF

clone_size: NA
j_call: TRBJ2-3
v_call: TRBV5-1
cdr3_aa: CASSLGVSDTQYF

clone_size: NA
j_call: TRBJ1-5
v_call: TRBV19
cdr3_aa: CASKSGLSNQPQHF

clone_size: NA
j_call: TRBJ2-2
v_call: TRBV12-3/TRBV12-4
cdr3_aa: CASSSGRENTGELFF

clone_size: medium-sized
j_call: TRBJ2-7
v_call: TRBV29-1
cdr3_aa: CSVEDTGLYEQYF

clone_size: NA
j_call: TRBJ2-1
v_call: TRBV28
cdr3_aa: CASRDPYNEQFF

clone_size: NA
j_call: TRBJ1-1
v_call: TRBV5-1
cdr3_aa: CASSLIPRARTEAFF

clone_size: NA
j_call: TRBJ2-4
v_call: TRBV20-1
cdr3_aa: CSARRDMGAKNIQYF

clone_size: NA
j_call: TRBJ2-5
v_call: TRBV11-1
cdr3_aa: CASSNRGRETQYF

clone_size: NA
j_call: TRBJ1-1
v_call: TRBV20-1
cdr3_aa: CSAFPGRANTEAFF

clone_size: NA
j_call: TRBJ2-2
v_call: TRBV20-1
cdr3_aa: CSAGKRQNTGELFF

clone_size: NA
j_call: TRBJ2-4
v_call: TRBV18
cdr3_aa: CASSGGGSVRNIQYF

clone_size: NA
j_call: TRBJ2-1
v_call: TRBV4-1
cdr3_aa: CASSHVFNNEQFF

clone_size: NA
j_call: TRBJ2-2
v_call: TRBV4-1
cdr3_aa: CASSQKPAGFDTGELFF

clone_size: medium-sized
j_call: TRBJ2-7
v_call: TRBV6-2/TRBV6-3
cdr3_aa: CASRHRSRGDEQYF

clone_size: NA
j_call: TRBJ1-5
v_call: TRBV30
cdr3_aa: CAWSMKSGVSNQPQHF

clone_size: NA
j_call: TRBJ2-3
v_call: TRBV4-1
cdr3_aa: CASSQGTGASTDTQYF

clone_size: NA
j_call: TRBJ2-3
v_call: TRBV5-1
cdr3_aa: CASYRGQGGDTQYF

clone_size: NA
j_call: TRBJ1-5
v_call: TRBV10-3
cdr3_aa: CAIRRSLDQPQHF

clone_size: medium-sized
j_call: TRBJ1-1
v_call: TRBV5-5
cdr3_aa: CASSLFQGAPMNTEAFF

clone_size: NA
j_call: TRBJ2-5
v_call: TRBV18
cdr3_aa: CATSSGGAQETQYF

clone_size: NA
j_call: TRBJ2-7
v_call: TRBV5-4
cdr3_aa: CASSLGSREQYF

clone_size: medium-sized
j_call: TRBJ2-3
v_call: TRBV7-2
cdr3_aa: CASSPGLAGDTQYF

clone_size: NA
j_call: TRBJ2-5
v_call: TRBV5-1
cdr3_aa: CASSYRDRGRESQYF

clone_size: NA
j_call: TRBJ2-7
v_call: TRBV6-6
cdr3_aa: CASSEASGGNNAYEQYF

clone_size: NA
j_call: TRBJ1-5
v_call: TRBV7-9
cdr3_aa: CASSPPSTGEGNQPQHF

clone_size: NA
j_call: TRBJ2-3
v_call: TRBV15
cdr3_aa: CATSSTGTSGTDTQYF

clone_size: NA
j_call: TRBJ2-2
v_call: TRBV20-1
cdr3_aa: CSARSAGKNTGELFF